This T cell receptor (beta chain) was retrieved from a study of cytomegalovirus exposure and HLA in healthy donors. In the PCR, 60 Vbeta and 13 Jbeta primers were used. Sequenced by immunoSEQ multiplex PCR; TCRdb stores in-frame clones only, minus some. The sample holds 130,000 to 150,000 clones, roughly 70% seen once. Notes on this clone: Its antigen is still unknown. Distinct nucleotide sequences in the sample also encode this CDR3.

Study-level results: Common viral pathogens seemed, in a later analysis, to connect with several of the most significant clusters. In a later analysis, DRB1 alleles had the most associated TCRs; HLA-C alleles the fewest. Sequence variants that were highly shared formed a cluster that was likely a sequencing artifact.

Trimming took 0 bases from V and 6 from J; bases not matched to a gene: 2. The CDR3 runs 15 residues. Per the germline V gene, CDR1 is MNHEY and CDR2 is SVGAGI. The source material was PBMCs. The clonotype was recovered from a middle-aged woman in good health and CMV-seronegative. The chain employs TRBV6-5 and TRBJ1-6; 7 positions agree with TRBD1. For the CDR3, the DNA is TGTGCCAGCAGTTACTCTGGGACAGTTAATTCACCCCTCCACTTT. Protein sequence: CASSYSGTVNSPLHF.